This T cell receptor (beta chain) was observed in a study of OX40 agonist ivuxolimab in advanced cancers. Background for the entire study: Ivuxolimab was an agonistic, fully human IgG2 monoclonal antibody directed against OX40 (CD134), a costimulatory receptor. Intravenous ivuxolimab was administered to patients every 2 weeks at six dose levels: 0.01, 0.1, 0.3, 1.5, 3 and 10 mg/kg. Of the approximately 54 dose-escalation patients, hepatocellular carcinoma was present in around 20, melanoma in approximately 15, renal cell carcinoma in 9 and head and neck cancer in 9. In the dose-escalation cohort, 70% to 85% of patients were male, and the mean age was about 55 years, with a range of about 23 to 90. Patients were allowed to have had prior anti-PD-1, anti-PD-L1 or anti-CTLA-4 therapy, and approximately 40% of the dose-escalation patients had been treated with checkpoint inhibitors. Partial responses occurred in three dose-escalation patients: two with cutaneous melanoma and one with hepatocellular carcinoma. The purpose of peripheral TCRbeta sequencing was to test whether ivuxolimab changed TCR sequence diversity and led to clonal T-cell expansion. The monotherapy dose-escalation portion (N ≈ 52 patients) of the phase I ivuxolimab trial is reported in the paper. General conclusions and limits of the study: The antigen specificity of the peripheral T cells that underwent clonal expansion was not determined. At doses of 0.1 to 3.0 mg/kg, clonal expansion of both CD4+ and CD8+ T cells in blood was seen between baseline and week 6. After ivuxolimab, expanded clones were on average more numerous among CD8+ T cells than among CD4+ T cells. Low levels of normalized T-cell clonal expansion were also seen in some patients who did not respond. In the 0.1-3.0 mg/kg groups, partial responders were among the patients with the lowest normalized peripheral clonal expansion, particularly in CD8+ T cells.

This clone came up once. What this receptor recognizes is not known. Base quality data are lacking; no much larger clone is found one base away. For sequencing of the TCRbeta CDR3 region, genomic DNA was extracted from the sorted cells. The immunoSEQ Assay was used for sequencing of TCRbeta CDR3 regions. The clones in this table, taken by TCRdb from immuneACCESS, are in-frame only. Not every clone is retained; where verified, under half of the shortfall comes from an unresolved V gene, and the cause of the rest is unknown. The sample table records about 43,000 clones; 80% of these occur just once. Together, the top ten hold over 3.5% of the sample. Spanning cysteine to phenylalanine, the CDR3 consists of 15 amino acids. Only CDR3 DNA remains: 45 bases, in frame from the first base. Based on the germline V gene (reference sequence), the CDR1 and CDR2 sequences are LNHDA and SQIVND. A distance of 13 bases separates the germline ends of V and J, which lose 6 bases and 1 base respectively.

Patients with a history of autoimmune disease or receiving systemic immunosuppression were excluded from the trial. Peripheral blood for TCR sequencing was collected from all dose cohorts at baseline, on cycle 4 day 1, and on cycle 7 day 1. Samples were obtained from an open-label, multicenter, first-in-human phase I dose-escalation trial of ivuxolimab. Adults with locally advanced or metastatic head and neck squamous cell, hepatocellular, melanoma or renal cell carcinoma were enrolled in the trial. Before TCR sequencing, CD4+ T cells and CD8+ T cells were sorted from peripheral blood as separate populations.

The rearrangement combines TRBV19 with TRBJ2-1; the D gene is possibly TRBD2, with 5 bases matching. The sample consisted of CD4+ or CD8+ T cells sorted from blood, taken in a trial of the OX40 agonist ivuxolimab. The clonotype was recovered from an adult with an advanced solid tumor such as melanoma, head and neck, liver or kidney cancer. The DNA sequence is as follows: TGTGCCAGTAGCCGAGGGCTGCAATCCTACAATGAGCAGTTCTTC. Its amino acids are CASSRGLQSYNEQFF.